This entry lists 20 T cell receptor beta chains sequenced from one sample in a study of tumor and adjacent non-tumor tissue in lung cancer. Three rounds of nested PCR, following a modified ARM-PCR protocol, produced the TCRbeta library. TCRdb re-called the multiplex PCR reads with MiXCR, one entry per CDR3 protein. There are over 130,000 distinct CDR3 sequences in the sample; roughly 70% occur only once, and about 20% lies in the top ten. RNA was extracted from bulk tissue without any cell sorting. Sequenced input: lung tumor tissue. These TCRs come from a man between 60 and 75 years old with small cell lung cancer.

As for this clonotype: Since a much larger clone is just one base distant, this may be a read error. This CDR3 fails to terminate in the conserved phenylalanine or tryptophan, so it likely reflects a read error. The J gene is TRBJ2-1, the V gene TRBV5-1, with a weak D call TRBD1 (6 bases). This CDR3 spans 11 amino acids. Germline loops: CDR1 SGHRS, CDR2 YFSETQ. Trimming removed 2 bases from V and 10 bases from J, with 7 bases in between. CDR3 in DNA: TGCGCCAGCAGCTTTGACAGGGAGCAGTTCCTC. Protein sequence: CASSFDREQFL.

This chain connects TRBV11-3 to TRBJ2-1, with D perhaps TRBD2 (6 bases). Germline-derived CDR1 and CDR2 are SGHNT and YENEEA. This CDR3 is 14 amino acids long. CDR3 nucleotide sequence: TGTTGCAGCAGCTTAAGCCGGGGAGGTAATGAGCAGTTCTTC. It translates to CCSSLSRGGNEQFF.

Ten or more counts support this clonotype. The J gene is TRBJ2-7, the V gene TRBV6-1; unclear D gene. This CDR3 is 12 amino acids long. Trimming removed 6 bases at V and 2 bases at J, with 8 bases between. Germline values: CDR1 MNHNS, CDR2 SASEGT. CDR3 nucleotides: TGTGCCAGCAGACCTAGTACCTACGAGCAGTACTTC. Its protein is CASRPSTYEQYF.

This clonotype showed up many times. The chain is built from TRBV11-1 and TRBJ1-2; D gene ambiguous. This CDR3 is 15 amino acids long. Per the germline V gene, CDR1 is SGHAT and CDR2 is FQDESV (reference sequence). V lost 3 bases and J lost 7, with 18 bases in between. CDR3 protein: CASSFSPTAPGGYTF. The CDR3 region has the DNA TGTGCCAGCAGCTTCTCCCCCACCGCGCCGGGTGGCTACACCTTC.

In regard to this clonotype: A much larger clone lies a single base off, so this may be a read error. Here the CDR3 omits its conserved ending phenylalanine or tryptophan, so a read error is the likely source. The chain has TRBV12-3 or TRBV12-4 and TRBJ1-1; D is unresolved. This CDR3 comprises 13 residues. The V and J ends lost 1 base and 4 bases respectively, with 7 bases between them. The CDR3 DNA follows: TGTGCCAGCAGTTTAGGGGATAGCACTGAAGCTTTCTGT. Translated, it gives CASSLGDSTEAFC.

V and J are TRBV6-1 and TRBJ2-1; 7 bases align to TRBD2. In germline, CDR1 is MNHNS, CDR2 SASEGT. The ends lost 2 bases at V and 6 bases at J; junction bases unmatched: 7. The CDR3 consists of 15 residues. The CDR3 region is CASSEYSGMVNEQFF. In nucleotides, the CDR3 is TGTGCCAGCAGTGAATACAGCGGGATGGTCAATGAGCAGTTCTTC.

Remarks on this clonotype: The junction shows a germline mismatch at one end, possibly a read error. The chain is built from TRBV5-1 and TRBJ2-1; 10 bases are shared with TRBD2. Germline CDR1 SGHRS, CDR2 YFSETQ. The CDR3 runs to 15 residues. The CDR3: CASSSGTSDNNGQFF. Written as DNA, the CDR3 is TGCGCCAGCAGCTCCGGGACTAGCGACAACAATGGGCAGTTCTTC.

Note on this clonotype: A read error may be the cause here, since a much bigger clone is one base away. Because the CDR3 is missing its conserved closing phenylalanine or tryptophan, this is likely a read error. The genes are TRBV6-1 and TRBJ2-1; TRBD2 matches 7 bases. The V gene end was trimmed by 4 bases and the J gene end by 7 bases; junction bases not matched to a gene: 13. The germline V gene encodes CDR1 MNHNS and CDR2 SASEGT. This CDR3 is built from 16 residues. CDR3 DNA: TGTGCCAGCAGTGCCTCCGGGGGGAGGGCCGGGAATGAGCAGTTCCTC. Translated: CASSASGGRAGNEQFL.

In this sample, this clonotype turned up once. The conserved final phenylalanine or tryptophan is absent from the CDR3, which likely points to a read error. The chain's CDR3 is CASSYGSHQPQHS. The CDR3 DNA reads TGTGCCAGTAGTTACGGTTCGCATCAGCCCCAGCATTCT. The rearrangement joins TRBV6-5 to TRBJ1-5, with D hard to call. The CDR3 length is 13 residues. Germline V gives CDR1 MNHEY, CDR2 SVGAGI.

For this clonotype: One end of the junction varies from germline; a read error may be responsible. The chain links TRBV10-3 to TRBJ2-1, with D possibly being TRBD1 or TRBD2 (5 bases each). CDR1 is ENHRY and CDR2 is SYGVKD in the germline V gene. The CDR3 runs to 18 residues. CDR3 DNA sequence: TGTGCCACCAGTGAGTTCAGTCATTCCCGGGACCCCTACAATGAGCGGTTCTTC. This codes for CATSEFSHSRDPYNERFF.

With regard to this clonotype: A much larger clone lies one base from this, so it may be a read error. The chain combines TRBV12-3 or TRBV12-4 with TRBJ2-4; no clear D. CDR3 length: 11 amino acids. The CDR3 DNA is TGTGCCAGCAGTCCCCAAAACATTCAGAACTTC. Its translation: CASSPQNIQNF.

Turning to this clonotype: An end of the junction does not agree with germline; a read error may underlie this. The genes are TRBV5-1 and TRBJ1-5; D not certain. Germline V gives CDR1 SGHRS, CDR2 YFSETQ. This CDR3 spans 13 amino acids. The chain's CDR3 is CASNLDGNQAQHF. DNA for the CDR3: TGCGCCAGCAACCTTGACGGGAATCAGGCCCAGCATTTT. Drawing the rest from reference TRBV5-1 and TRBJ1-5, the complete variable domain is KAGVTQTPRYLIKTRGQQVTLSCSPISGHRSVSWYQQTPGQGLQFLFEYFSETQRNKGNFPGRFSGRQFSNSRSEMNVSTLELGDSALYLCASNLDGNQAQHFGDGTRLSIL.

Within the sample, this clonotype is medium-sized (0.01 to 0.1%). V and J are TRBV11-2 and TRBJ2-1; 8 bases align to TRBD1. V lost 1 base to trimming and J lost 7 bases; unmatched junction nucleotides: 15. Germline V gives CDR1 SGHAT, CDR2 FQNNGV. This CDR3 is built from 18 residues. The CDR3 DNA is TGTGCCAGCAGCTTAGTTCGGTCCCCGGACAGGGTTATGAATGAGCAGTTCTTC. Protein: CASSLVRSPDRVMNEQFF. Together with reference TRBV11-2 and TRBJ2-1, the CDR3 gives the full variable domain: EAGVAQSPRYKIIEKRQSVAFWCNPISGHATLYWYQQILGQGPKLLIQFQNNGVVDDSQLPKDRFSAERLKGVDSTLKIQPAKLEDSAVYLCASSLVRSPDRVMNEQFFGPGTRLTVL.

Comments on this clonotype: One end of the junction does not line up with germline, which may come from a read error. The chain carries TRBV20-1 and TRBJ2-1; D tentatively fits TRBD1 or TRBD2 (5 bases each). Germline V gene sequence: CDR1 DFQATT, CDR2 SNEGSKA (reference sequence). The CDR3 spans 15 residues. The DNA of the CDR3 is TGCATTGCTAGACGAGGGGTACTAGTTGTTGGTGAGCAGTTCTTC. Protein sequence: CIARRGVLVVGEQFF.

Of note for this clonotype: One junction end does not reproduce the germline sequence, and a read error may be involved. The gene calls are TRBV5-1 and TRBJ1-1, with 7 bases lining up with TRBD1. Germline CDR1 and CDR2: SGHRS and YFSETQ. The length of the CDR3 is 15 residues. The CDR3 DNA follows: TGCGCCAACAGCTTGGTACAGGGGATGAATACTGAAGCTTTCTTT. It specifies CANSLVQGMNTEAFF.

This clonotype was observed many times. CDR3 residues: CSALTTRGGPGYTF. The CDR3 DNA sequence: TGCAGTGCTCTCACCACGAGAGGGGGGCCTGGCTACACCTTC. The gene calls are TRBV20-1 and TRBJ1-2; D is possibly TRBD1 (6 bases). The germline gives CDR1 DFQATT, CDR2 SNEGSKA (reference sequence). The CDR3 has 14 amino acids. Trimming pared 5 bases from V and 7 bases from J, leaving 20 bases between.

This clonotype was picked up a small number of times. At one end, the junction sequence differs from germline, possibly due to a read error. The chain couples TRBV7-8 to TRBJ2-7; 7 bases match TRBD1. The CDR3 is 13 residues long. Looked up from germline, CDR1 is SGHVS and CDR2 is FQNEAQ. The CDR3 coding sequence is TGTGCCAGCAGGCGACAGGGATCCTATGAGCAGTACTTC. As protein: CASRRQGSYEQYF. Based on the CDR3 plus reference TRBV7-8 and TRBJ2-7, the full variable domain is GAGVSQSPRYKVAKRGQDVALRCDPISGHVSLFWYQQALGQGPEFLTYFQNEAQLDKSGLPSDRFFAERPEGSVSTLKIQRTQQEDSAVYLCASRRQGSYEQYFGPGTRLTVT.

This clonotype was detected ten times or more. The genes are TRBV6-5 and TRBJ2-3; possibly TRBD2 for D (5 bases). The CDR3 is 15 residues long. CDR1 and CDR2 (germline): MNHEY, SVGAGI. The V end was cut by 3 bases, the J end by 6 bases, with 16 bases between. The CDR3 loop reads CASSYREFGSDTQYF. CDR3 in DNA: TGTGCCAGCAGTTATCGGGAATTTGGATCGGATACGCAGTATTTT.

A remark on this clonotype: One end of the junction is discordant with germline, which a read error may explain. This sequence joins TRBV6-1 and TRBJ2-7; D gene unclear. From germline, CDR1 is MNHNS and CDR2 SASEGT. The CDR3 length is 12 residues. The CDR3 protein is CVTWEWPYGQYF. CDR3 sequence (DNA): TGTGTCACCTGGGAATGGCCCTACGGGCAGTACTTC.

In its sample, this clonotype was seen a few times. The rearrangement uses TRBV5-6 and TRBJ2-7; possible D gene TRBD1, 6 bases. Germline V CDR1 and CDR2: SGHDT, YYEEEE. V was pared by 4 bases and J by 0 bases, with 14 bases between. This CDR3 comprises 15 residues. Here the CDR3 DNA reads TGTGCCAGCAGCAGTACAAGGACAGACTCCTACGAGCAGTACTTC. Translated: CASSSTRTDSYEQYF.